This entry lists 15 T cell receptor beta chains sequenced from one sample in a study of blood T cell repertoires in COVID-19. This table comes from immunoSEQ multiplex PCR, and its TCRdb copy is limited to in-frame clones, with some not included. The sample comprises about 110,000 clones, roughly 84% of which are singletons, and approximately 0.75% rests with the top ten. The source material was peripheral blood. These receptors came from a woman in her 70s with acute or convalescent COVID-19.

The chain has TRBV27 and TRBJ1-5; D may be TRBD1 (5 bases). Germline CDR1 MNHEY, CDR2 SMNVEV (reference sequence). V dropped 4 bases and J dropped 5 bases, with 9 bases sitting between them. The CDR3 length is 13 residues. CDR3 sequence reads: CASSSREDQPQHF. The CDR3 DNA reads as TGTGCCAGCAGTTCCAGGGAGGATCAGCCCCAGCATTTT.

As DNA, the CDR3 is TGTGCCAGTAGAAGGACAGGGGTCGGGGAGCTGTTTTTT. Translated: CASRRTGVGELFF. The V gene is TRBV19, the J gene TRBJ2-2, with TRBD1 matching over 9 bases. After removal of 6 bases from V and 7 bases from J, the junction contained 3 bases not matched to a gene. CDR1 and CDR2 from the germline V gene are LNHDA and SQIVND (reference sequence). The CDR3 extends over 13 amino acids.

The rearrangement uses TRBV5-1 and TRBJ1-5, with no clear D. Trimming removed 0 bases at V and 0 bases at J, with 7 bases between. The germline gives CDR1 SGHRS, CDR2 YFSETQ. The CDR3 is 15 amino acids. This chain's CDR3 is CASSLASGSNQPQHF. CDR3 coding DNA: TGCGCCAGCAGCTTGGCTTCGGGTAGCAATCAGCCCCAGCATTTT.

This chain uses TRBV3-1 (or the pseudogene TRBV3-2) with TRBJ2-5; D might be TRBD2 (7 bases). Looked up from germline, CDR1 is LGHDT and CDR2 is YNNKEL (reference sequence). This CDR3 region has 15 residues. Between the trimmed V and J ends, which lost 4 bases and 4 bases, there was a span of 16 bases. In DNA, the CDR3 is TGTGCCAGCAGCCTTGAGGGGGGGGCGGGAGAGACCCAGTACTTC. It codes for CASSLEGGAGETQYF.

The chain couples TRBV9 to TRBJ1-6; maybe TRBD1 (6 bases). This CDR3 has 14 residues. The V gene's germline CDR1 is SGDLS and CDR2 YYNGEE. Trimming stripped 3 bases from V and 4 bases from J, with 8 bases between. CDR3 residues: CASSGGHYNSPLHF. The CDR3 nucleotides read TGTGCCAGCAGCGGGGGGCATTATAATTCACCCCTCCACTTT.

The genes are TRBV29-1 and TRBJ1-1; 8 bases are shared with TRBD1. J gave up 5 bases and V 6 bases, and 8 bases lay outside the gene matches. The CDR3 contains 13 residues. Germline CDR1 is SQVTM and CDR2 is ANQGSEA. The CDR3: CSVTMTGETEAFF. The CDR3, as DNA: TGCAGCGTCACAATGACAGGGGAAACTGAAGCTTTCTTT. The variable domain in full, with the rest retrieved from reference TRBV29-1 and TRBJ1-1, is SAVISQKPSRDICQRGTSLTIQCQVDSQVTMMFWYRQQPGQSLTLIATANQGSEATYESGFVIDKFPISRPNLTFSTLTVSNMSPEDSSIYLCSVTMTGETEAFFGQGTRLTVV.

The chain couples TRBV5-1 to TRBJ1-2; 11 positions agree with TRBD1. CDR3 length: 14 residues. The junction had 4 bases not matched to a gene; V was cut back by 4 bases and J by 5 bases. CDR1 is SGHRS, CDR2 YFSETQ, per germline. This CDR3 is CASSPGDRGYGYTF. As DNA, the CDR3 is TGCGCCAGCAGCCCGGGGGACAGGGGGTATGGCTACACCTTC.

The chain carries TRBV6-5 and TRBJ1-5, with 8 bases lining up with TRBD1. The CDR3 runs 15 residues. Looked up from germline, CDR1 is MNHEY and CDR2 is SVGAGI. Trimming at V came to 6 bases and at J to 7 bases, leaving 11 bases not matched to a gene. The CDR3 here is CASRAGQGEKQPQHF. As DNA, the CDR3 is TGTGCCAGCAGAGCCGGACAGGGTGAGAAACAGCCCCAGCATTTT.

This chain connects TRBV3-1 (or the pseudogene TRBV3-2) to TRBJ1-1; the D is unclear. This CDR3 comprises 14 residues. Trimming took off 2 bases at V and 1 base at J, with 8 bases between the two ends. Germline-derived CDR1 and CDR2 are LGHDT and YNNKEL (reference sequence). In nucleotides, the CDR3 is TGTGCCAGCAGCCAACTAGAAGGGAACACTGAAGCTTTCTTT. This encodes CASSQLEGNTEAFF.

This clone was seen a few times. The CDR3, as DNA: TGTGCCAGCAGGTCCCCCGGGACAGAAGGCTACACCTTC. It codes for CASRSPGTEGYTF. This chain connects TRBV6-5 to TRBJ1-2, with TRBD1 matching over 7 bases. CDR3 length equals 13 residues. The trim removed 6 bases at V and 8 bases at J, leaving 9 bases unmatched. Germline V gives CDR1 MNHEY, CDR2 SVGAGI.

The chain uses TRBV5-5 and TRBJ2-5, with TRBD1 matching over 8 bases. Germline V lookup: CDR1 SGHKS, CDR2 YYEKEE (reference sequence). This CDR3 has 15 residues. With 4 bases clipped from V and 5 bases from J, the junction kept 10 bases outside the gene matches. The DNA for the CDR3 is TGTGCCAGCAGCACACCGGGACAGGCATTGGAGACCCAGTACTTC. This codes for CASSTPGQALETQYF.

This CDR3 reads CASSYGQSSGNTIYF. The CDR3 coding sequence is TGTGCCAGCAGTTACGGGCAGTCCTCTGGAAACACCATATATTTT. The chain is built from TRBV6-5 and TRBJ1-3; D is uncertain. Trimming took 2 bases from V and 0 from J, leaving 8 bases between them. In germline, CDR1 is MNHEY, CDR2 SVGAGI. This CDR3 has 15 amino acids.

This chain's CDR3 is CASRLSSGGKNEQFF. The CDR3 bases are TGTGCCAGCAGACTGTCTAGCGGGGGTAAAAATGAGCAGTTCTTC. This chain connects TRBV3-1 (or the pseudogene TRBV3-2) to TRBJ2-1, with 10 bases identical to TRBD2. Germline V gene sequence: CDR1 LGHDT, CDR2 YNNKEL (reference sequence). V lost 6 bases and J lost 7; bases outside the gene matches: 9. This CDR3 comprises 15 residues.

The CDR3 DNA follows: TGTGCCAGCAGCTTCCAGAGCGGGGGCGACACCGGGGAGCTGTTTTTT. This sequence encodes CASSFQSGGDTGELFF. The J gene is TRBJ2-2, the V gene TRBV7-6, with 8 bases matching TRBD2. The CDR3 totals 16 residues. CDR1 and CDR2 (germline): SGHVS, FNYEAQ. Losses at the gene ends were 3 bases for V and 3 bases for J; bases not matched to a gene: 6.

The chain has TRBV5-4 and TRBJ2-7, with 12 bases matching TRBD1. Germline trimming cut 5 bases from V and 5 bases from J; bases unmatched to any gene: 5. The CDR3 length is 14 residues. Germline V lookup: CDR1 SGHNT, CDR2 YYREEE (reference sequence). This CDR3 is CASSLGTGGHEQYF. In DNA form, the CDR3 reads TGTGCCAGCAGTCTGGGGACAGGGGGCCACGAGCAGTACTTC.